This TCR beta chain was obtained from a study of T cell responses to AZD1222 COVID-19 vaccine. Germline values: CDR1 LNHDA, CDR2 SQIVND (reference sequence). The CDR3 has 16 residues. Trimming took 7 bases from V and 0 from J, leaving 18 bases between them. Profiling relied on immunoSEQ multiplex PCR, and the TCRdb table lists in-frame clones only, not all of them. The data contain fewer than 130,000 clones, 88% of them singletons. The source was peripheral blood, collected on day 0 of AZD1222 vaccination. The TCR originated in an adult in good health. This chain connects TRBV19 to TRBJ1-1; D may be TRBD1 (5 bases). CDR3: CASTFLPGGLNTEAFF. DNA of the CDR3: TGTGCCAGTACCTTCCTCCCCGGGGGATTGAACACTGAAGCTTTCTTT.